Included here is one TCR beta chain sequence, with context. No antigen is known for it. V was pared by 1 base and J by 8 bases, with 3 bases of the junction left unmatched. Looked up from germline, CDR1 is LGHNA and CDR2 is YSLEER. The CDR3 has 14 residues. This sample was taken from a study of glioma-infiltrating T cells. Study-wide results and limits: Signature shared blood CDR3 motifs were enriched in low-divergence and depleted in high-divergence patients.

The iRepertoire nested amplicon-rescue multiplex PCR amplified TCR alpha and beta CDR3s from RNA. MiXCR, run by TCRdb on the multiplex PCR reads, gives a single entry per CDR3 protein. The sample has a few hundred thousand distinct CDR3 sequences, around 45% seen once. What was sequenced was glioma tissue, nonneoplastic brain tissue, or PBMCs (not recorded which). The clonotype was recovered from a human donor with low-grade glioma or glioblastoma, undergoing nonglioma brain surgery, or in good health (not recorded which). The chain links TRBV4-3 to TRBJ2-7; 12 positions agree with TRBD2. The CDR3 loop reads CASSQGLAGVQQYF. The CDR3, as DNA: TGCGCCAGCAGCCAAGGACTAGCGGGAGTCCAGCAGTACTTC.